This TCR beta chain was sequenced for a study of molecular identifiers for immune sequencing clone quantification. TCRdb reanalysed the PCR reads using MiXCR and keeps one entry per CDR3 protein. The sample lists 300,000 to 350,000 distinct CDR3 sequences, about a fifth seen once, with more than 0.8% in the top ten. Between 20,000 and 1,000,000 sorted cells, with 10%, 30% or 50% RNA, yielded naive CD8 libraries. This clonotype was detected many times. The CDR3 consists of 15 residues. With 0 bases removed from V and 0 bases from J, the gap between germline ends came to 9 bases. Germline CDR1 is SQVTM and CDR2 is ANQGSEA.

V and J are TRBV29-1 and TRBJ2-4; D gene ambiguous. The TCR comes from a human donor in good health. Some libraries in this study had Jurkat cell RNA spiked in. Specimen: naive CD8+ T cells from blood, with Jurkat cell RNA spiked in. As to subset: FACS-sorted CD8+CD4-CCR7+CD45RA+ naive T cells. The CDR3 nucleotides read TGCAGCGTTGAAGACTCGACATTAGCCAAAAACATTCAGTACTTC. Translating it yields CSVEDSTLAKNIQYF.